The 11 T cell receptor beta chains presented below share a single source sample, sequenced in a study of cytomegalovirus exposure and HLA in healthy donors. The PCR used 60 Vbeta and 13 Jbeta primers. Assay used: immunoSEQ multiplex PCR; TCRdb lists only in-frame clones, some missing. The sample lists 85,000 to 100,000 clones, 79% occurring once. The sample was PBMCs. The receptor set was obtained from a male donor in good health and CMV-seropositive.

The V call is TRBV21-1, the J call TRBJ1-2; the D call TRBD1 from the table was never checked on the DNA. TRBV21-1 is annotated as a pseudogene. The CDR3 runs 17 residues. The CDR3: CASSKEGGTGLRDGYTF. DNA of the CDR3: TGTGCCAGCAGCAAAGAAGGCGGGACAGGGTTAAGGGATGGCTACACCTTC.

This chain connects TRBV6-6 to TRBJ1-5; a weak D match, TRBD1 (5 bases). The CDR3 totals 14 residues. From germline, CDR1 is MNHNY and CDR2 SVGAGI (reference sequence). V lost 2 bases and J 5 bases, leaving 10 bases between the germline ends. As DNA, the CDR3 is TGTGCCAGCAGTTACGGGCAGGGCCATCAGCCCCAGCATTTT. Translating gives CASSYGQGHQPQHF.

This rearrangement joins TRBV27 to TRBJ2-5; 10 nucleotides match TRBD1. This CDR3 is built from 13 residues. Germline V gives CDR1 MNHEY, CDR2 SMNVEV (reference sequence). V trimming: 6 bases; J trimming: 3 bases; junction bases outside the gene matches: 1. CDR3 DNA: TGTGCCAGCAGGACAGGGGGCGAAGAGACCCAGTACTTC. Its protein product is CASRTGGEETQYF.

Written as DNA, the CDR3 is TGTGCCAGCAGTTTGGGCTCAGGGATAAGTAATCAGCCCCAGCATTTT. It specifies CASSLGSGISNQPQHF. The rearrangement uses TRBV7-9 and TRBJ1-5, with D possibly being TRBD1 (5 bases). The V end lost 6 bases, the J end lost 4 bases, and 19 bases lay between the germline ends. The CDR3 has 16 amino acids. Per the germline V gene, CDR1 is SEHNR and CDR2 is FQNEAQ (reference sequence). The whole variable domain, remainder taken from reference TRBV7-9 and TRBJ1-5, is DTGVSQNPRHKITKRGQNVTFRCDPISEHNRLYWYRQTLGQGPEFLTYFQNEAQLEKSRLLSDRFSAERPKGSFSTLEIQRTEQGDSAMYLCASSLGSGISNQPQHFGDGTRLSIL.

The chain links TRBV7-2 to TRBJ2-5, with D possibly being TRBD2 (6 bases). V was clipped by 5 bases and J by 5 bases, with 15 bases between them. Germline V gene sequence: CDR1 SGHTA, CDR2 FQGNSA. CDR3 length: 14 amino acids. As DNA, the CDR3 is TGTGCCAGCAGCGGGGGACTGGGAACCGAGACCCAGTACTTC. Translating gives CASSGGLGTETQYF. Together with reference TRBV7-2 and TRBJ2-5, the CDR3 gives the full variable domain: GAGVSQSPSNKVTEKGKDVELRCDPISGHTALYWYRQSLGQGLEFLIYFQGNSAPDKSGLPSDRFSAERTGGSVSTLTIQRTQQEDSAVYLCASSGGLGTETQYFGPGTRLLVL.

This clone has only a few counts. The rearrangement uses TRBV7-3 and TRBJ2-2; 9 bases align to TRBD1. CDR1 and CDR2 from the germline V gene are SGHTA and FQGTGA. This CDR3 region has 15 residues. V was clipped by 4 bases and J by 4 bases; unmatched bases: 4. The CDR3 nucleotides read TGTGCCAGCAGCTCTGGACAGGGGTTCACCGGGGAGCTGTTTTTT. Residues: CASSSGQGFTGELFF.

This chain uses TRBV30 with TRBJ1-3, with TRBD1 as a possible D gene (6 bases). This CDR3 is built from 13 residues. Trimming removed 7 bases from V and 4 bases from J, with 14 bases in between. Per germline, CDR1 GTSNPN and CDR2 SVGIG (reference sequence). DNA for the CDR3: TGTGCCTCCCGCCCCCAGGGGGGAAACACCATATATTTT. Its protein is CASRPQGGNTIYF.

The chain employs TRBV15 and TRBJ2-3; the match to TRBD2 covers 8 bases. CDR3 length: 15 amino acids. V shed 8 bases, J shed 1 base, and the junction held 8 bases outside the gene matches. Germline lookup yields CDR1 LNHNV and CDR2 YYDKDF (reference sequence). CDR3 nucleotides: TGTGCCACCCGCCGGGTTAGCGGGGGCACAGATACGCAGTATTTT. It is translated as CATRRVSGGTDTQYF. The variable domain in full, with the rest retrieved from reference TRBV15 and TRBJ2-3, is DAMVIQNPRYQVTQFGKPVTLSCSQTLNHNVMYWYQQKSSQAPKLLFHYYDKDFNNEADTPDNFQSRRPNTSFCFLDIRSPGLGDTAMYLCATRRVSGGTDTQYFGPGTRLTVL.

V usage is TRBV7-2 and J usage is TRBJ2-7; a possible D gene is TRBD1 (5 bases). The V gene's germline CDR1 is SGHTA and CDR2 FQGNSA. The CDR3 has 14 residues. V lost 1 base to trimming and J lost 2 bases, with 9 bases between them. CDR3 coding DNA: TGTGCCAGCAGCTTAGGGACATACCCCTACGAGCAGTACTTC. Protein sequence: CASSLGTYPYEQYF.

The chain combines TRBV18 with TRBJ1-1, with D perhaps TRBD1 (6 bases). CDR1 is KGHSH, CDR2 LQKENI, per germline. Deletions cut 8 bases from V and 2 bases from J, with 18 bases between. This CDR3 comprises 15 residues. CDR3 sequence reads: CASLTGLAANTEAFF. The CDR3 DNA is TGTGCCAGCCTAACAGGGCTGGCGGCAAACACTGAAGCTTTCTTT. Variable domain in full (rest from reference TRBV18 and TRBJ1-1): NAGVMQNPRHLVRRRGQEARLRCSPMKGHSHVYWYRQLPEEGLKFMVYLQKENIIDESGMPKERFSAEFPKEGPSILRIQQVVRGDSAAYFCASLTGLAANTEAFFGQGTRLTVV.

The V and J genes are TRBV6-5 and TRBJ1-4; D is unresolved. Per germline, CDR1 MNHEY and CDR2 SVGAGI. Between the trimmed V and J ends, which lost 3 bases and 10 bases, there was a span of 15 bases. The CDR3 length is 14 residues. CDR3 bases: TGTGCCAGCAGTTATGTCGAGATTCCCCGAAAACTGTTTTTT. It specifies CASSYVEIPRKLFF.